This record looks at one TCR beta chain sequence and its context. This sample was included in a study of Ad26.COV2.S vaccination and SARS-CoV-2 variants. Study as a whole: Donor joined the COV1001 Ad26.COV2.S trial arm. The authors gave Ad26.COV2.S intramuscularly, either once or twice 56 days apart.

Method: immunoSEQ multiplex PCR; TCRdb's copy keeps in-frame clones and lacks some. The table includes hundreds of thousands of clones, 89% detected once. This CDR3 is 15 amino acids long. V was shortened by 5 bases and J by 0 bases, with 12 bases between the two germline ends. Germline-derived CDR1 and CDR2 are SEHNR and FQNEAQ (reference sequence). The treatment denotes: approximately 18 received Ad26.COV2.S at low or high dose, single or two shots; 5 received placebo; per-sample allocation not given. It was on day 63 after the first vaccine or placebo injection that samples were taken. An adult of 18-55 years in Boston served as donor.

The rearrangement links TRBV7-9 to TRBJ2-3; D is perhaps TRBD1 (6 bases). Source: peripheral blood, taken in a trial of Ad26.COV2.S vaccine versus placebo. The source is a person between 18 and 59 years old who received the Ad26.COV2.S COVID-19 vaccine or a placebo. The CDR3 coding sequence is TGTGCCAGCAGCGCTAGGGGGTCTAGCACAGATACGCAGTATTTT. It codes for CASSARGSSTDTQYF.